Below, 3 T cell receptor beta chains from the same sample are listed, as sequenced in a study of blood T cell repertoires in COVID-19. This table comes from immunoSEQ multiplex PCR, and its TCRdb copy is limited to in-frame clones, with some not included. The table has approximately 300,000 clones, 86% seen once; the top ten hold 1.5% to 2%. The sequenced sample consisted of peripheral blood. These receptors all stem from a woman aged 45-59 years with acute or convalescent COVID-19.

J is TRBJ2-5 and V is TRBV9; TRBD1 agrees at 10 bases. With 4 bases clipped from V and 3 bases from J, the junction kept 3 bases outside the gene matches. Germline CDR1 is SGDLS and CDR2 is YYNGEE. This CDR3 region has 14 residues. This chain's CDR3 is CASSSGTGEETQYF. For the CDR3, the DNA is TGTGCCAGCAGCTCCGGGACAGGGGAAGAGACCCAGTACTTC.

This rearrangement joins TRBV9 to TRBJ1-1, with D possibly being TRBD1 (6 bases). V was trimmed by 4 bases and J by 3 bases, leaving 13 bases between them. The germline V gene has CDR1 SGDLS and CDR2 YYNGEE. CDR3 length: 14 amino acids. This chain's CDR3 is CASSPRGRDTEAFF. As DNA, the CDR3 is TGTGCCAGCAGCCCCAGGGGAAGGGACACTGAAGCTTTCTTT.

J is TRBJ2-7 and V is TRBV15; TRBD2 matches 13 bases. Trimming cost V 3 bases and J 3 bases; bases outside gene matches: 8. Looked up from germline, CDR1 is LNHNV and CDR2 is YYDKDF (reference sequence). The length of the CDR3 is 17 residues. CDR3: CATSSGTSGEGNYEQYF. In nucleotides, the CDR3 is TGTGCCACCAGCAGCGGGACTAGCGGGGAAGGGAACTACGAGCAGTACTTC. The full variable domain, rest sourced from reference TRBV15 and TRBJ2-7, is DAMVIQNPRYQVTQFGKPVTLSCSQTLNHNVMYWYQQKSSQAPKLLFHYYDKDFNNEADTPDNFQSRRPNTSFCFLDIRSPGLGDTAMYLCATSSGTSGEGNYEQYFGPGTRLTVT.